This TCR beta chain comes out of a study of Graves' ophthalmopathy and Graves' hyperthyroidism (dated by TCRdb to 2016 to 2018). About the investigation overall: Peripheral blood was collected at initial diagnosis, before any treatment. In total, around 130 blood samples were TCR-sequenced: around 42 ophthalmopathy, over 70 hyperthyroidism and about 17 hyperthyroidism-to-ophthalmopathy patients. To explore V-J signatures distinguishing ophthalmopathy from hyperthyroidism, a discovery set of more than 95 patients (about 41 ophthalmopathy, over 55 stable hyperthyroidism) was enrolled. In five to seven hyperthyroidism patients, T-cell repertoires of thyroid tissue and blood were compared. An independent validation cohort was composed of some 19 hyperthyroidism patients and more than 15 patients who later progressed from hyperthyroidism to ophthalmopathy. TCR beta repertoire signatures were used to distinguish Graves' ophthalmopathy from Graves' hyperthyroidism and to predict progression to ophthalmopathy. Following sample collection, hyperthyroidism patients were given methimazole at a starting dose of 30 mg daily, and ophthalmopathy patients were given high-dose intravenous methylprednisolone.

For repertoire sequencing, TCR beta CDR3 regions were amplified from RNA transcripts. The first round of RT-PCR was done with HTBI primers and the Qiagen OneStep RT-PCR kit, and was followed by a second round of multiplex PCR, then size selection and purification. The libraries underwent paired-end sequencing with 100 bp reads on an Illumina HiSeq2000. Per the authors' processing: SOAPnuke was used to process the reads, throwing out any read that had adapters, had uncalled bases, had a mean Phred below 15, or lacked an exact constant-primer or identifier match. High-quality paired reads were merged with COPE v1.2.5. Each unique nucleotide sequence was defined as a clonotype, and clonotypes were aligned to IMGT TRB V, D and J references with MiTCR v1.1. The analysis was limited to V-J combinations with a frequency above 0.0001, which together covered about 99% of repertoires. For each V-J combination, a TCR clonal expansion and chaos score was defined as the ratio of F50 clonal expansion to chaos observed in the TCRdist matrix. Features were reduced by Welch's t-statistics and random forest to approximately 12 V-J combinations, which fed a naive Bayes classifier. Thyroid-blood repertoire similarity was quantified with the Morisita-Horn index. TCRdb reprocessing: public reads trimmed at Q25 with fastp, clones called with MiXCR, in-frame beta chains kept. Here each entry gathers all rows of one CDR3 protein and keeps the most common genes and DNA. TCRdb's processing, not the study's, gives the V and J calls here. Across this sample there are some 240,000 distinct CDR3 sequences, with around 45% seen only once. The leading ten clones occupy around half of the sample.

The CDR1 and CDR2 encoded by the germline V gene are SGHAT and FQNNGV. The CDR3 sequence holds 14 residues, the cysteine and phenylalanine included. Of the read, only the CDR3 DNA is kept; its 42 bases are in frame from base 1. The germline V end is reduced by 5 bases and the J end by 4 bases; junction bases left unmatched: 7. Points the paper makes about the study in general: In validation, the model predicted ophthalmopathy progression with over 60% sensitivity and around 72% specificity; fewer than 15 predicted patients were CT-confirmed with GO in a median of roughly 6.8 months. The 13-signature model separated ophthalmopathy from stable hyperthyroidism with around 90% sensitivity and around 84% specificity in cross-validation, and 80%/75% in the test set. Among expanded thyroid clonotypes with frequency above 0.001, most also showed up in blood, which suggests that blood repertoires may reflect the thyroid immune response. No statistical method was used to set the sample size in advance, and the investigators knew which group each participant was assigned to.

This clonotype has more than one count but fewer than ten. Its target antigen remains unknown. No qualities accompany the bases; no much larger clone lies one base away. The ophthalmopathy patients had moderately to severely active disease, with a Clinical Activity Score of 3 or higher, a NOSPECS grade of 4 or higher, and a disease duration of less than 3 months. Patients with other autoimmune diseases, uncontrolled infections, pregnancy or lactation were excluded. Clinical symptoms, serum thyroxine, TRAb, thyroid ultrasound and orbital computed tomography formed the basis of the diagnosis. PBMCs were isolated from about 9 ml of fresh peripheral blood by Ficoll-Paque density gradient centrifugation. Trizol reagent was used to extract the total RNA, and its quality was then checked on an Agilent 2100 Bioanalyzer.

The sample taken for sequencing was peripheral blood. The chain is encoded by TRBV11-2 joined to TRBJ2-5; 7 middle bases align to TRBD1. The TCR was taken from an adult man with Graves' ophthalmopathy. The nucleotides read TGTGCCAGCAGCCCGGGACAGTTAGGAGAGACCCAGTACTTC. Its protein product is CASSPGQLGETQYF. Outside the CDR3, residues come from the reference TRBV11-2 and TRBJ2-5 proteins, so the full variable domain is: EAGVAQSPRYKIIEKRQSVAFWCNPISGHATLYWYQQILGQGPKLLIQFQNNGVVDDSQLPKDRFSAERLKGVDSTLKIQPAKLEDSAVYLCASSPGQLGETQYFGPGTRLLVL.